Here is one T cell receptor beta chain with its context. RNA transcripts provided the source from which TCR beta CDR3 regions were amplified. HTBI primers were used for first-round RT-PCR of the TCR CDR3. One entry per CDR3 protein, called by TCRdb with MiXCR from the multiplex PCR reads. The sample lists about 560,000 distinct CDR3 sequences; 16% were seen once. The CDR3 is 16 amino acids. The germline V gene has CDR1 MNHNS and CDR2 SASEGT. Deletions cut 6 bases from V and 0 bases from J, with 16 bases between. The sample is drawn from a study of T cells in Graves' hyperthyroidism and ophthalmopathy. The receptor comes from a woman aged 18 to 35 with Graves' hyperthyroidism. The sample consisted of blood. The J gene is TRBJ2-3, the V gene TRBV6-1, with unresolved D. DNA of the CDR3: TGTGCCAGCAGAAGGAGTACGTCCGCTAGCACAGATACGCAGTATTTT. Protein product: CASRRSTSASTDTQYF.